The 17 T cell receptor beta chains given below trace back to one sample, sequenced in a study of T cells after yellow fever vaccination. Each CDR3 protein is one row after TCRdb ran MiXCR on the 5' RACE reads. Seen here are hundreds of thousands of distinct CDR3 sequences, less than 4.5% observed once, and the top ten hold about 20%. The material sequenced was PBMCs, taken on the day of the yellow fever booster vaccination. These receptors were collected from a man younger than 35 who received the YFV17D yellow fever vaccine.

The chain joins TRBV5-1 to TRBJ1-1; no firm D call. Germline CDR1 and CDR2: SGHRS and YFSETQ. Trimming shortened V by 1 base and J by 2 bases, and 9 bases separated the two germline ends. This CDR3 spans 14 amino acids. The CDR3 reads CASSLYWGNTEAFF. CDR3 sequence (DNA): TGCGCCAGCAGCTTGTACTGGGGTAACACTGAAGCTTTCTTT.

This clonotype has a count of ten or more. The J gene is TRBJ2-7, the V gene TRBV6-1; 8 bases are a match to TRBD1. J was trimmed by 1 base and V by 11 bases; bases with no gene match: 7. Germline lookup yields CDR1 MNHNS and CDR2 SASEGT. This CDR3 has 13 residues. The CDR3 DNA is TGTGCCCTATCGACAGGGGTTTCCTACGAGCAGTACTTC. This codes for CALSTGVSYEQYF.

The chain employs TRBV3-1 and TRBJ2-3, with TRBD2 identical over 9 bases. The CDR3 runs to 15 residues. CDR1 and CDR2 from the germline V gene are LGHDT and YNNKEL (reference sequence). V lost 6 bases, J lost 4 bases, and 8 bases stayed unmatched. The DNA of the CDR3 is TGTGCCAGCAGACTGAGAGCGGGGGGCGCAGATACGCAGTATTTT. Protein sequence: CASRLRAGGADTQYF.

This chain connects TRBV20-1 to TRBJ2-1, with D perhaps being TRBD1 or TRBD2 (5 bases each). Per germline, CDR1 DFQATT and CDR2 SNEGSKA (reference sequence). The V and J ends lost 4 bases and 6 bases respectively, with 13 bases between them. The CDR3 extends over 13 amino acids. CDR3 sequence: CSANFPRGNEQFF. In DNA form, the CDR3 reads TGCAGTGCTAACTTTCCGAGGGGCAATGAGCAGTTCTTC.

This clonotype showed up many times. CDR3 nucleotide sequence: TGCGCCAGCAGCTTGGCTGGACAGGGGTTTGGAAACACCATATATTTT. Translated, it gives CASSLAGQGFGNTIYF. This chain uses TRBV5-1 with TRBJ1-3; 9 bases match TRBD1. J was trimmed by 3 bases and V by 0 bases; bases with no gene match: 4. CDR3 length: 16 amino acids. Germline V gene lookup returns CDR1 SGHRS and CDR2 YFSETQ. Full variable domain (rest looked up from reference TRBV5-1 and TRBJ1-3): KAGVTQTPRYLIKTRGQQVTLSCSPISGHRSVSWYQQTPGQGLQFLFEYFSETQRNKGNFPGRFSGRQFSNSRSEMNVSTLELGDSALYLCASSLAGQGFGNTIYFGEGSWLTVV.

In this sample, this clonotype turned up a few times. The chain couples TRBV7-6 to TRBJ2-1; 10 nucleotides line up with TRBD1. V lost 5 bases, J lost 8 bases, and 9 bases stayed unmatched. This CDR3 is built from 15 residues. Per germline, CDR1 SGHVS and CDR2 FNYEAQ. CDR3 sequence: CASSLRDRGFDEQFF. CDR3 DNA: TGTGCCAGCAGCCTCCGGGACAGGGGTTTCGATGAGCAGTTCTTC.

This clonotype was recorded many times. The chain employs TRBV7-9 and TRBJ2-7, with unresolved D. The V and J ends lost 1 base and 8 bases respectively, with 9 bases between them. Per germline, CDR1 SEHNR and CDR2 FQNEAQ (reference sequence). This CDR3 is 12 amino acids long. Written as DNA, the CDR3 is TGTGCCAGCAGCTTAGGGCGTTATAAGCAGTACGTC. It translates to CASSLGRYKQYV.

The chain joins TRBV6-6 to TRBJ1-3; D may be TRBD1 (5 bases). Germline V gene data show CDR1 as MNHNY and CDR2 as SVGAGI (reference sequence). The CDR3 loop spans 18 amino acids. V lost 0 bases, J lost 0 bases, and 15 bases lay in between. The CDR3 DNA reads TGTGCCAGCAGTTACTCCTCCCCAGGGAGCCGCTCTGGAAACACCATATATTTT. Translating gives CASSYSSPGSRSGNTIYF.

This sequence joins TRBV4-1 and TRBJ2-4, with 11 bases aligning to TRBD2. The CDR3 totals 17 residues. With 4 bases clipped from V and 1 base from J, the junction kept 6 bases outside the gene matches. The germline gives CDR1 MGHRA, CDR2 YSYEKL. CDR3 amino acids: CASSRTLAGGAKNIQYF. The CDR3 DNA reads TGCGCCAGCAGCCGGACCCTAGCGGGGGGTGCCAAAAACATTCAGTACTTC.

The rearrangement links TRBV5-1 to TRBJ1-5; D not resolved. Looked up from germline, CDR1 is SGHRS and CDR2 is YFSETQ. Trimming took off 2 bases at V and 6 bases at J, with 12 bases between the two ends. The CDR3 extends over 14 amino acids. The CDR3, as DNA: TGCGCCAGCAGCTTTAACGGGGAGGGTCAGCCCCAGCATTTT. This sequence encodes CASSFNGEGQPQHF.

This clonotype has a count of ten or more. The rearrangement uses TRBV4-2 and TRBJ1-5, with D uncertain. The V gene's germline CDR1 is LGHNA and CDR2 YNFKEQ. The length of the CDR3 is 13 residues. V was cut by 1 base and J by 4 bases, with 5 bases left in between. The chain's CDR3 is CASSQGYNQPQHF. CDR3 sequence (DNA): TGTGCCAGCAGCCAAGGATATAATCAGCCCCAGCATTTT.

This clonotype was observed many times. The chain combines TRBV7-9 with TRBJ2-2; TRBD1 is a possible D gene (6 bases). V was cut by 5 bases and J by 6 bases, with 16 bases left in between. The length of the CDR3 is 15 residues. CDR1 and CDR2 (germline): SEHNR, FQNEAQ (reference sequence). CDR3 protein: CASSAGTFKAGELFF. The CDR3 nucleotides read TGTGCCAGCAGCGCCGGGACATTTAAGGCCGGGGAGCTGTTTTTT.

This clonotype has just a few counts. J is TRBJ2-1 and V is TRBV7-2; unclear D gene. Trimming took off 4 bases at V and 0 bases at J, with 10 bases between the two ends. The CDR3 is 15 amino acids. CDR1 and CDR2 (germline): SGHTA, FQGNSA. This CDR3 reads CASSSLPSSYNEQFF. The CDR3 nucleotides are TGTGCCAGCAGCTCGCTCCCGAGCTCCTACAATGAGCAGTTCTTC.

This clonotype was seen repeatedly, ten times or more. The V gene is TRBV4-1, the J gene TRBJ2-5; D gene unclear. This CDR3 has 14 amino acids. The V end lost 1 base, the J end lost 4 bases, and 10 bases lay between the germline ends. CDR1 is MGHRA and CDR2 is YSYEKL in the germline V gene. CDR3 bases: TGCGCCAGCAGCCAAGTTAGGCAAGTAGAGACCCAGTACTTC. Protein product: CASSQVRQVETQYF.

The chain uses TRBV5-1 and TRBJ1-2, with no clear D. The CDR3 totals 14 residues. Deletions cut 4 bases from V and 10 bases from J, with 20 bases between. Germline CDR1 and CDR2: SGHRS and YFSETQ. CDR3 nucleotides: TGCGCCAGCAGCCATAGGACCGGGCAAAAAGACTACACCTTC. It specifies CASSHRTGQKDYTF.

This chain uses TRBV25-1 with TRBJ2-3; 7 bases fit TRBD2. V was clipped by 5 bases and J by 2 bases; unmatched bases: 4. Germline V gene sequence: CDR1 MGHDK, CDR2 SYGVNS. The CDR3 totals 14 residues. The DNA of the CDR3 is TGTGCCAGCAGTACTAGCGAGGTCACAGATACGCAGTATTTT. Its protein product is CASSTSEVTDTQYF.

This clonotype was detected a few times. The genes are TRBV12-3 or TRBV12-4 and TRBJ2-1; 7 nucleotides match TRBD2. The ends lost 5 bases at V and 5 bases at J; junction bases unmatched: 15. CDR3 length: 17 residues. The CDR3 here is CASSSGGGGYRHNEQFF. Written as DNA, the CDR3 is TGTGCCAGCAGTAGTGGGGGGGGAGGCTACCGCCACAATGAGCAGTTCTTC.